This T cell receptor (beta chain) stems from a study of PD-1 blockade in mismatch repair-deficient tumors. Whole-study context: Patients had over 10 mismatch repair-deficient cancer types, all previously treated and progressing.

Mismatch repair deficiency was confirmed in all patients, by PCR or immunohistochemistry. A few pembrolizumab responders had their TCRs sequenced. The CDR3 has 12 residues. CDR1 SGHDT and CDR2 YYEEEE come from the germline V gene. Trimming left V 4 bases short and J 10 bases short, with 14 bases between. TCRdb's table, derived via immunoSEQ multiplex PCR, lists solely in-frame clones and lacks some. Of some 100,000 clones listed, 82% were seen once; the top ten hold around 5.8%. Sequencing was performed on peripheral blood, taken roughly 36 weeks after starting pembrolizumab. The chain links TRBV5-6 to TRBJ1-1; D remains unclear. This sequence originates from an adult with mismatch repair-deficient cancer. CDR3 protein: CASSPGSTAAFF. CDR3 nucleotides: TGTGCCAGCAGCCCTGGTTCGACGGCAGCTTTCTTT.